These 13 T cell receptor beta chains originate from one sample sequenced in a study of cytomegalovirus exposure and HLA in healthy donors. Researchers ran the PCR with 60 Vbeta and 13 Jbeta primers. TCRdb's table, derived via immunoSEQ multiplex PCR, lists solely in-frame clones and lacks some. The table shows 85,000 to 130,000 clones, with about 74% occurring only once. Specimen: PBMCs. These receptors all stem from a woman aged 18 to 35 in good health and CMV-seropositive.

This chain links TRBV27 with TRBJ2-7; 9 bases are a match to TRBD2. Trimming took 5 bases from V and 2 from J; bases not matched to a gene: 4. CDR3 size: 14 residues. Germline lookup yields CDR1 MNHEY and CDR2 SMNVEV (reference sequence). Here the CDR3 reads CASSVAGAAYEQYF. CDR3 sequence (DNA): TGTGCCAGCAGTGTAGCGGGAGCGGCCTACGAGCAGTACTTC.

In DNA form, the CDR3 reads TGTGCCAGCAGCCGTGGAGGGGATACGCAGTATTTT. Protein: CASSRGGDTQYF. The chain combines TRBV9 with TRBJ2-3, with a weak D call TRBD2 (6 bases). The CDR3 is 12 residues long. CDR1 and CDR2 (germline): SGDLS, YYNGEE. V lost 4 bases and J lost 6, with 9 bases in between.

The gene calls are TRBV28 and TRBJ2-5; tentative D call: TRBD2 (5 bases). Judging by the DNA end, TRBJ2-7 fits better; the J call may be wrong. From germline, CDR1 is MDHEN and CDR2 SYDVKM. The CDR3 has 15 residues. The CDR3 DNA reads TGTGCCAGCAGTTTAAACCACGGACTCATCCACGAGCAGTACTTC. Translating it yields CASSLNHGLIHEQYF.

CDR3 coding DNA: TGTGCCAGCAGCTTACCGTACTCTGGAAACACCATATATTTT. It specifies CASSLPYSGNTIYF. The chain joins TRBV7-8 to TRBJ1-3; D gene unclear. Trimming took off 2 bases at V and 0 bases at J, with 5 bases between the two ends. The CDR3 covers 14 residues. Germline V gene data show CDR1 as SGHVS and CDR2 as FQNEAQ.

CDR3 nucleotides: TGTGCCAGCAGTTTACACGGACTAGCGGGCAAAGAGACCCAGTACTTC. Protein sequence: CASSLHGLAGKETQYF. The chain employs TRBV27 and TRBJ2-5, with TRBD2 matching over 11 bases. V was clipped by 2 bases and J by 3 bases; unmatched bases: 5. Germline V gene data show CDR1 as MNHEY and CDR2 as SMNVEV (reference sequence). This CDR3 has 16 residues.

The chain couples TRBV9 to TRBJ2-4; maybe TRBD1 (6 bases). Germline V CDR1 and CDR2: SGDLS, YYNGEE. This CDR3 spans 13 amino acids. The V and J ends lost 2 bases and 5 bases respectively, with 8 bases between them. CDR3 in DNA: TGTGCCAGCAGCGTGTCAGGGGAAAACATTCAGTACTTC. It yields the protein CASSVSGENIQYF.

DNA for the CDR3: TGTGCCAGCAGTCCGGACAGTGTATATAGCAATCAGCCCCAGCATTTT. Translating it yields CASSPDSVYSNQPQHF. The chain carries TRBV28 and TRBJ1-5; possible D gene TRBD1, 6 bases. The V and J ends lost 5 bases and 0 bases respectively, with 14 bases between them. Germline V gene data show CDR1 as MDHEN and CDR2 as SYDVKM. The CDR3 consists of 16 residues.

V usage is TRBV9 and J usage is TRBJ2-7, with TRBD2 matching over 7 bases. V lost 6 bases, J lost 6 bases, and 12 bases stayed unmatched. Germline V CDR1 and CDR2: SGDLS, YYNGEE. The CDR3 runs to 14 residues. The CDR3 region is CASTPLGREVEQYF. DNA of the CDR3: TGTGCCAGCACCCCCTTAGGGAGGGAGGTCGAGCAGTACTTC.

The chain couples TRBV2 to TRBJ2-1, with 9 bases identical to TRBD2. The junction had 10 bases not matched to a gene; V was cut back by 7 bases and J by 0 bases. Germline lookup yields CDR1 SNHLY and CDR2 FYNNEI. The CDR3 has 17 residues. CDR3: CASTTSGFLSSYNEQFF. As DNA, the CDR3 is TGTGCCAGCACCACTAGCGGGTTTCTGAGCTCCTACAATGAGCAGTTCTTC.

The chain uses TRBV7-2 and TRBJ2-5; D perhaps matches TRBD1 (5 bases). CDR1 is SGHTA and CDR2 is FQGNSA in the germline V gene. V lost 5 bases, J lost 3 bases, and 13 bases lay in between. The CDR3 consists of 14 residues. The CDR3 here is CASSPWGGEETQYF. The CDR3 DNA is TGTGCCAGCAGCCCATGGGGCGGTGAAGAGACCCAGTACTTC.

This chain connects TRBV27 to TRBJ2-7; possible D gene TRBD2, 6 bases. Germline CDR1 is MNHEY and CDR2 is SMNVEV (reference sequence). V shed 6 bases and J shed 2 bases, with 14 bases lying between them. The CDR3 sequence is 14 residues long. The CDR3 region has the DNA TGTGCCAGCAGCTGGGGACTGCCTGCCTACGAGCAGTACTTC. It codes for CASSWGLPAYEQYF.

This sequence joins TRBV29-1 and TRBJ1-3; 8 bases map to TRBD1. Germline lookup yields CDR1 SQVTM and CDR2 ANQGSEA. The CDR3 has 14 residues. V shed 6 bases and J 4 bases; nucleotides not matched to a gene: 8. The CDR3 DNA reads as TGCAGCGTGGCCGACAGGGGAGGGGGAAACACCATATATTTT. The encoded protein is CSVADRGGGNTIYF.

V usage is TRBV5-1 and J usage is TRBJ2-3; TRBD2 agrees at 9 bases. CDR3 length: 16 residues. Germline assignment: CDR1 SGHRS and CDR2 YFSETQ. V was clipped by 2 bases and J by 2 bases; unmatched bases: 6. CDR3 sequence: CASSLGGRGSTDTQYF. The CDR3 bases are TGCGCCAGCAGCTTAGGCGGGAGGGGTTCCACAGATACGCAGTATTTT.